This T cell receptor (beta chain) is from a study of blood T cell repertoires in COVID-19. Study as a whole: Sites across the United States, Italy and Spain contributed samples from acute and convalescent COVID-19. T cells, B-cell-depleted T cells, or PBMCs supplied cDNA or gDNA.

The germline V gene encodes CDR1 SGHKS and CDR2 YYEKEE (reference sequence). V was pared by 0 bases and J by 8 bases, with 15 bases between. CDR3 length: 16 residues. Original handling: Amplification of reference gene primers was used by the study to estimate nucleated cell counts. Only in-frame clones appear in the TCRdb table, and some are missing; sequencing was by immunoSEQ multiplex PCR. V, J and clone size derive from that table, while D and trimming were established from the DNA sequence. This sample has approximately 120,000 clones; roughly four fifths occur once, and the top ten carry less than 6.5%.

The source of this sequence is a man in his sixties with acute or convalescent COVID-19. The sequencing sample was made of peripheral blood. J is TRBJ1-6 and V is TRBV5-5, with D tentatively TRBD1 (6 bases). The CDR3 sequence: CASSLARGAGDSPLHF. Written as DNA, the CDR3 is TGTGCCAGCAGCTTGGCCCGGGGGGCCGGAGATTCACCCCTCCACTTT. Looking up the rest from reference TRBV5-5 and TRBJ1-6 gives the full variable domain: DAGVTQSPTHLIKTRGQQVTLRCSPISGHKSVSWYQQVLGQGPQFIFQYYEKEERGRGNFPDRFSARQFPNYSSELNVNALLLGDSALYLCASSLARGAGDSPLHFGNGTRLTVT.